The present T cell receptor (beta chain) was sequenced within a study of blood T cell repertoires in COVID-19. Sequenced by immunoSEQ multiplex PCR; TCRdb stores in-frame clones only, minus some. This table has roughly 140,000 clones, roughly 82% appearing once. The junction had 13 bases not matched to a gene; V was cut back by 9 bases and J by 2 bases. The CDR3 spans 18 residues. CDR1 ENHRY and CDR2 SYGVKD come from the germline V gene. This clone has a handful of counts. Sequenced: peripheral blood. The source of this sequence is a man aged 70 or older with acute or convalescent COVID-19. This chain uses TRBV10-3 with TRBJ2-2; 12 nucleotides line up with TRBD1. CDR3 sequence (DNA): TGTGCCATACGTGCCGGGACAGGGGGCGGTAAAAACACCGGGGAGCTGTTTTTT. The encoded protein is CAIRAGTGGGKNTGELFF.